Listed here is a single T cell receptor beta chain. Assay used: immunoSEQ multiplex PCR; TCRdb lists only in-frame clones, some missing. The table records under 65,000 clones, roughly 95% of them present only once. These data belong to a study of technical replicates of blood from a handful of donors. The sequence derives from a human donor in good health. Sample: T cells isolated from PBMCs.

CDR3 coding DNA: TGTGCCAGCAGTGATAGAGGGGGCACTGGAAACACCATATATTTT. Protein product: CASSDRGGTGNTIYF. The rearrangement links TRBV2 to TRBJ1-3; 7 nucleotides align to TRBD1. Looked up from germline, CDR1 is SNHLY and CDR2 is FYNNEI. V lost 3 bases to trimming and J lost 2 bases; unmatched junction nucleotides: 4. The length of the CDR3 is 15 residues.